The sequence of this T cell receptor (beta chain) was determined in a study of OX40 agonist ivuxolimab in advanced cancers. At the level of the study: Partial responses were achieved by three patients: one hepatocellular carcinoma, two cutaneous melanoma.

This clone was observed a handful of times. Data came from immunoSEQ multiplex PCR; TCRdb stores just in-frame clones and leaves some out. The sample consists of about 46,000 clones, 85% to 90% of them appearing once. The ends lost 3 bases at V and 0 bases at J; junction bases unmatched: 3. There are 16 residues in the CDR3. CDR1 and CDR2 (germline): LNHDA, SQIVND (reference sequence). The TCR sequence derives from an adult with an advanced solid tumor such as melanoma, head and neck, liver or kidney cancer. The sequencing here drew on CD4+ or CD8+ T cells sorted from blood, taken in a trial of the OX40 agonist ivuxolimab. The chain uses TRBV19 and TRBJ2-1, with 9 nucleotides matching TRBD2. The CDR3 protein is CASSIDSGSSYNEQFF. The CDR3 DNA follows: TGTGCCAGTAGTATCGATAGCGGGAGCTCCTACAATGAGCAGTTCTTC.